The 20 T cell receptor beta chains presented below share a single source sample, sequenced in a study of blood T cell repertoires in COVID-19. TCRdb keeps only in-frame clones here, not all; method: immunoSEQ multiplex PCR. The sample contains 200,000 or so clones, roughly 80% of which appear only once. Specimen: peripheral blood. The receptors derive from a man between 60 and 70 years old with active or convalescent COVID-19.

V gene TRBV5-5 combines with J gene TRBJ2-1; TRBD1 matches 9 bases. Trimming cost V 8 bases and J 6 bases; bases outside gene matches: 6. CDR1 and CDR2 from the germline V gene are SGHKS and YYEKEE (reference sequence). The CDR3 totals 13 residues. The CDR3 is CASDRDRVNEQFF. CDR3 bases: TGTGCCAGTGACCGGGACAGGGTCAATGAGCAGTTCTTC.

V usage is TRBV5-1 and J usage is TRBJ1-5; D gene ambiguous. Germline V gene lookup returns CDR1 SGHRS and CDR2 YFSETQ. This CDR3 has 14 residues. V dropped 0 bases and J dropped 4 bases, with 8 bases sitting between them. In DNA form, the CDR3 reads TGCGCCAGCAGCTTGGGGGCAACGAATCAGCCCCAGCATTTT. Its protein product is CASSLGATNQPQHF.

CDR3 DNA: TGCAGCGTTGTTTCGGCAGATACGCAGTATTTT. It yields the protein CSVVSADTQYF. The chain couples TRBV29-1 to TRBJ2-3; the D is unclear. The germline CDR1 and CDR2 sequences are SQVTM and ANQGSEA. V lost 4 bases and J lost 4, with 6 bases in between. This CDR3 has 11 residues.

This chain connects TRBV5-1 to TRBJ2-5; D is perhaps TRBD1 (5 bases). This CDR3 contains 13 residues. CDR1 and CDR2 (germline): SGHRS, YFSETQ. The germline V and J ends were trimmed by 2 bases and 3 bases, with 8 bases remaining between them. The CDR3: CASSFAGKETQYF. CDR3 nucleotides: TGCGCCAGCAGCTTCGCAGGGAAAGAGACCCAGTACTTC.

The J gene is TRBJ2-6, the V gene TRBV10-3, with D possibly being TRBD1 (5 bases). Germline V gene lookup returns CDR1 ENHRY and CDR2 SYGVKD. CDR3 length: 15 amino acids. Trimming stripped 0 bases from V and 4 bases from J, with 7 bases between. The CDR3 DNA follows: TGTGCCATCAGTGAGTCAGGGGTCGGGGCCAACGTCCTGACTTTC. Translating it yields CAISESGVGANVLTF.

The CDR3 region has the DNA TGCGCCAGCAGCACGGGACTAGCAGGCGATACGCAGTATTTT. Translation: CASSTGLAGDTQYF. This chain joins TRBV5-1 and TRBJ2-3; 9 positions match TRBD2. The CDR3 is 14 residues long. The V and J ends lost 4 bases and 6 bases, in that order; junction bases with no gene match: 6. Germline values: CDR1 SGHRS, CDR2 YFSETQ.

The chain is built from TRBV5-1 and TRBJ2-3; 10 nucleotides line up with TRBD1. Losses at the gene ends were 4 bases for V and 3 bases for J; bases not matched to a gene: 2. Germline V gives CDR1 SGHRS, CDR2 YFSETQ. CDR3 length equals 14 residues. The chain's CDR3 is CASSRGQGTDTQYF. CDR3 in DNA: TGCGCCAGCAGCAGGGGACAGGGGACAGATACGCAGTATTTT.

The V gene is TRBV28, the J gene TRBJ1-2, with a possible D match to TRBD1 (6 bases). V was trimmed by 7 bases and J by 4 bases, leaving 16 bases between them. Germline values: CDR1 MDHEN, CDR2 SYDVKM. The CDR3 consists of 14 residues. The CDR3 DNA follows: TGTGCCAGCACCAAAACAGGACAGTTCTATGGCTACACCTTC. Translated, it gives CASTKTGQFYGYTF.

This clone was seen just once. The chain combines TRBV6-4 with TRBJ1-5, with 12 bases lining up with TRBD1. The CDR3 runs to 19 residues. Germline CDR1 is MRHNA and CDR2 is SNTAGT. V lost 1 base and J lost 0; bases outside the gene matches: 7. The CDR3 loop reads CASSDFGTGGVDSNQPQHF. The CDR3 DNA reads as TGTGCCAGCAGTGACTTTGGGACAGGGGGCGTTGATAGCAATCAGCCCCAGCATTTT.

V gene TRBV5-1 combines with J gene TRBJ2-5, with 8 bases aligning to TRBD1. The germline V gene has CDR1 SGHRS and CDR2 YFSETQ. The J segment lost 1 base and the V segment lost 0 bases, leaving 2 bases of the junction unmatched. The CDR3 spans 15 residues. The CDR3 here is CASSLAGTGQETQYF. DNA of the CDR3: TGCGCCAGCAGCTTGGCCGGGACAGGCCAAGAGACCCAGTACTTC.

The gene calls are TRBV11-3 and TRBJ2-5; a weak D match, TRBD2 (6 bases). Trimming stripped 0 bases from V and 4 bases from J, with 6 bases between. CDR1 and CDR2 from the germline V gene are SGHNT and YENEEA. The CDR3 runs 13 residues. The CDR3 DNA reads as TGTGCCAGCAGCTTAGATAGCGGAGAGACCCAGTACTTC. Protein: CASSLDSGETQYF.

The rearrangement joins TRBV28 to TRBJ2-3; a possible D gene is TRBD2 (5 bases). The CDR3 is 13 amino acids. V gave up 8 bases and J gave up 0 bases, with 9 bases separating them. Germline loops: CDR1 MDHEN, CDR2 SYDVKM. CDR3 in DNA: TGTGCCAGCCGGAAGCGGAGCACAGATACGCAGTATTTT. Encoded protein: CASRKRSTDTQYF.

V is TRBV7-2 and J is TRBJ1-2, with D perhaps matching TRBD1 (5 bases). Trimming stripped 1 base from V and 7 bases from J, with 16 bases between. This CDR3 comprises 15 residues. CDR1 and CDR2 from the germline V gene are SGHTA and FQGNSA. The CDR3: CASSLVGQKPFGYTF. CDR3 nucleotides: TGTGCCAGCAGCTTAGTGGGGCAGAAGCCTTTTGGCTACACCTTC.

J is TRBJ2-7 and V is TRBV6-5; D is perhaps TRBD1 (6 bases). The CDR3 sequence is 13 residues long. V was trimmed by 6 bases and J by 2 bases, leaving 11 bases between them. Per the germline V gene, CDR1 is MNHEY and CDR2 is SVGAGI. The CDR3 sequence: CASRLGQPYEQYF. The CDR3, as DNA: TGTGCCAGCAGACTAGGACAGCCCTACGAGCAGTACTTC.

The chain recombines TRBV7-2 with TRBJ2-3; D uncertain. The ends were cut back, 5 bases at V and 5 bases at J, with 11 bases in the middle. The CDR3 contains 13 residues. The germline V gene encodes CDR1 SGHTA and CDR2 FQGNSA. The CDR3, as DNA: TGTGCCAGCAGCCAAAACCCAGAAGATACGCAGTATTTT. Translation: CASSQNPEDTQYF.

The rearrangement joins TRBV28 to TRBJ1-2, with a tentative D call TRBD1 (5 bases). The V and J ends lost 5 bases and 4 bases respectively, with 14 bases between them. The CDR3 length is 14 residues. Germline CDR1 MDHEN, CDR2 SYDVKM. The CDR3 region has the DNA TGTGCCAGCAGTCCGAGCAGACAGATCTATGGCTACACCTTC. It translates to CASSPSRQIYGYTF.

The J gene is TRBJ1-1, the V gene TRBV27; D remains ambiguous. The CDR3 loop spans 13 amino acids. V shed 5 bases and J shed 4 bases, with 11 bases lying between them. CDR1 MNHEY and CDR2 SMNVEV come from the germline V gene (reference sequence). CDR3 sequence: CASSPYGLTEAFF. The CDR3 DNA is TGTGCCAGCAGTCCCTACGGACTCACTGAAGCTTTCTTT.

CDR3 bases: TGTGCCAGCGAAGGGGGCGGGGTAAACACTGAAGCTTTCTTT. It codes for CASEGGGVNTEAFF. This chain links TRBV25-1 with TRBJ1-1, with 7 bases that match TRBD1. Germline V gene data show CDR1 as MGHDK and CDR2 as SYGVNS. CDR3 length: 14 residues. J was trimmed by 2 bases and V by 8 bases; bases with no gene match: 8.

The V gene is TRBV7-6, the J gene TRBJ2-5; TRBD2 matches 8 bases. This CDR3 contains 15 residues. Germline CDR1 reads SGHVS; CDR2 reads FNYEAQ. Germline trimming cut 7 bases from V and 3 bases from J; bases unmatched to any gene: 10. The CDR3 reads CASIPREAGEETQYF. In nucleotides, the CDR3 is TGTGCCAGCATCCCCCGGGAAGCGGGAGAAGAGACCCAGTACTTC.

This chain links TRBV27 with TRBJ2-2, with 8 bases lining up with TRBD1. J gave up 6 bases and V 1 base, and 1 base lay outside the gene matches. This CDR3 has 14 amino acids. Germline V CDR1 and CDR2: MNHEY, SMNVEV (reference sequence). CDR3 coding DNA: TGTGCCAGCAGTTTATACAGGGGGGCCGGGGAGCTGTTTTTT. Residues: CASSLYRGAGELFF.